Each of the 5 T cell receptor beta chains below was sequenced from the same sample in a study of T cell clonality in common variable immunodeficiency. The method was immunoSEQ multiplex PCR; TCRdb's version includes in-frame clones alone and lacks a portion of them. The data show around 30,000 clones, with none appearing a single time. Overall study results and limits: Fewer deletions and N-nucleotide insertions were reportedly seen in common variable immunodeficiency TCR beta sequences.

These receptors are not linked to any known antigen. The sequencing sample was made of peripheral blood mononuclear cells. The receptors derive from a human donor with common variable immunodeficiency.

By share, this clone ranks as large. CDR3 DNA, as far as it was read: TGTGCCAGCAGCTTCAGCGGGAGGGGCCTTACTGAG. It yields the protein CASSFSGRGLTE. The whole CDR3 region reads CASSFSGRGLTEQFF. The chain combines TRBV7-9 with TRBJ2-1, with TRBD2 identical over 10 bases. With the read ending 3 residues before the CDR3 end, the germline J gene is used to fill in that end. Unmatched junction bases numbered 8, after V lost 3 bases and J lost 9 bases. The CDR3 sequence is 15 residues long. Germline loops: CDR1 SEHNR, CDR2 FQNEAQ (reference sequence). The whole variable domain, filled in from reference TRBV7-9 and TRBJ2-1, reads DTGVSQNPRHKITKRGQNVTFRCDPISEHNRLYWYRQTLGQGPEFLTYFQNEAQLEKSRLLSDRFSAERPKGSFSTLEIQRTEQGDSAMYLCASSFSGRGLTEQFFGPGTRLTVL.

This clone was recorded many times. The read stops 3 residues short of the end of the CDR3; the missing end is completed from the germline J gene. The chain has TRBV29-1 and TRBJ2-7; 10 positions match TRBD2. The germline V gene encodes CDR1 SQVTM and CDR2 ANQGSEA. The junction had 6 bases not matched to a gene; V was cut back by 7 bases and J by 6 bases. The CDR3 consists of 12 residues. The CDR3: CSALAGVREQYF. The CDR3 DNA, read in part, is TGCAGCGCTCTAGCGGGAGTACGCGAG.

CDR3 bases read: TGTGCCAGCTCACCTCTCGGACAGAAGAACTATGGC. Translation: CASSPLGQKNYG. The full-length CDR3 reads as CASSPLGQKNYGYTF. The V call is TRBV18, the J call TRBJ1-2; TRBD1 might be the D (6 bases). The CDR3 extends 3 residues past the end of the read, so its final part is completed from the germline J gene. V was shortened by 3 bases and J by 2 bases, with 13 bases between the two germline ends. Looked up from germline, CDR1 is KGHSH and CDR2 is LQKENI. The CDR3 contains 15 residues.

This clone has at least ten counts. The CDR3 goes on 3 residues after the read ends, and that part is filled in from the germline J gene. This chain joins TRBV10-1 and TRBJ2-7, with TRBD2 matching 9 bases. Germline-derived CDR1 and CDR2 are WNHNN and SYGVQD (reference sequence). Losses at the gene ends were 7 bases for V and 2 bases for J; bases not matched to a gene: 12. The CDR3 consists of 16 residues. The CDR3 sequence is CASNRTGAGGPYEQYF. Incomplete CDR3 DNA: TGCGCCAGCAACCGAACCGGCGCGGGAGGGCCCTACGAG.

This clone was counted at least ten times. Coverage ceases 3 residues before the CDR3 finishes, and the germline J gene fills in the end. The chain couples TRBV4-2 to TRBJ1-2, with D possibly TRBD1 on 6 matching bases. The length of the CDR3 is 15 residues. The germline CDR1 and CDR2 sequences are LGHNA and YNFKEQ. V was trimmed by 2 bases and J by 6 bases, leaving 16 bases between them. CDR3 region: CASSQRGQHEDGYTF. The DNA read from the CDR3 is TGTGCCAGCAGCCAAAGGGGACAACATGAGGATGGC.